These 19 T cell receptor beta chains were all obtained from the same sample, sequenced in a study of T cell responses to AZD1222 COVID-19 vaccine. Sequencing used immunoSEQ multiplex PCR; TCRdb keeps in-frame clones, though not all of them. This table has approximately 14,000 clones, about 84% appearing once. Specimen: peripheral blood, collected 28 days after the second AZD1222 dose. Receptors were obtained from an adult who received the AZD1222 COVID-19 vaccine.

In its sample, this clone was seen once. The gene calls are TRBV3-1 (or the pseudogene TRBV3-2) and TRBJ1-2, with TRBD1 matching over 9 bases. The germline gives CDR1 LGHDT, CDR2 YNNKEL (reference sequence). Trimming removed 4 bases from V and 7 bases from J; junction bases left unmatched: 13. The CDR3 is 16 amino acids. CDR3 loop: CASSPRDRAQLVGYTF. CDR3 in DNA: TGTGCCAGCAGCCCCCGGGACAGGGCCCAGTTAGTTGGCTACACCTTC.

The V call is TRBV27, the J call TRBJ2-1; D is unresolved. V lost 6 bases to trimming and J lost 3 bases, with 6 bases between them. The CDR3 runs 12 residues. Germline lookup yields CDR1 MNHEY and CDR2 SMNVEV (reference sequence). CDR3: CASSPDYNEQFF. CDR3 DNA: TGTGCCAGCAGCCCAGACTACAATGAGCAGTTCTTC.

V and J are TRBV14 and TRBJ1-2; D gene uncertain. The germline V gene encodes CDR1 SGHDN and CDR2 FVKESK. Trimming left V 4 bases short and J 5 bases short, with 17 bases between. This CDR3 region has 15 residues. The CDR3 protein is CASSPLWEAPYGYTF. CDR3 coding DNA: TGTGCCAGCAGCCCCCTCTGGGAGGCACCTTATGGCTACACCTTC.

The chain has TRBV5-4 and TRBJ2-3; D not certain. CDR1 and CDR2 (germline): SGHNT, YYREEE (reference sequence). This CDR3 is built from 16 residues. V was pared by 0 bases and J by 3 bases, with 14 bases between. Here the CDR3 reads CASSLVGGHSTDTQYF. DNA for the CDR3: TGTGCCAGCAGCTTGGTTGGCGGCCACTCTACAGATACGCAGTATTTT.

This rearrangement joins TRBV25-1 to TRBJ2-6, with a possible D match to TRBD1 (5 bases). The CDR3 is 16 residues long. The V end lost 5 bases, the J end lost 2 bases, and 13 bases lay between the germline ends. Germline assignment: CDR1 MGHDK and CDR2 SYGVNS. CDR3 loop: CASSPLLGAGANVLTF. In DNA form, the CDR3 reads TGTGCCAGCAGTCCCCTGTTAGGGGCTGGGGCCAACGTCCTGACTTTC.

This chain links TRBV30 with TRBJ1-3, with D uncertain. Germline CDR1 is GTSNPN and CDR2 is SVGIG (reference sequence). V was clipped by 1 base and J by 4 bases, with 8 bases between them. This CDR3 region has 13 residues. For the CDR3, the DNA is TGTGCCTGGAGTGGGGGAAACGGAAACACCATATATTTT. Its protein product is CAWSGGNGNTIYF.

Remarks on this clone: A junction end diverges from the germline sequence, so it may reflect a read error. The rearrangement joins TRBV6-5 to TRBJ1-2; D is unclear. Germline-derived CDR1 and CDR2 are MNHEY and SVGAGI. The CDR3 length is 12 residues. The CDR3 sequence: CASRGADYSYTF. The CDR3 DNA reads TGTGCCAGCAGGGGCGCGGACTATAGCTACACCTTC.

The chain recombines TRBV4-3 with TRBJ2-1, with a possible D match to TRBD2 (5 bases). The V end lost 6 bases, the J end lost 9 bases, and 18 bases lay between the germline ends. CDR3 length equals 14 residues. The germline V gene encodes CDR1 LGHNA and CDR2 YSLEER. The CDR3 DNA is TGCGCCAGCAGGCCGTTGGTCCGGGCGGGTGAGCAGTTCTTC. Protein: CASRPLVRAGEQFF.

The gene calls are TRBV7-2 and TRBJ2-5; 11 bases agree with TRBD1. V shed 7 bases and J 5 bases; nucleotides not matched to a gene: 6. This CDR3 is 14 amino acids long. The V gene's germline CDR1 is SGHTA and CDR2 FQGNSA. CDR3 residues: CASTWTGGLETQYF. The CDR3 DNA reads TGTGCCAGCACCTGGACAGGGGGCCTGGAGACCCAGTACTTC.

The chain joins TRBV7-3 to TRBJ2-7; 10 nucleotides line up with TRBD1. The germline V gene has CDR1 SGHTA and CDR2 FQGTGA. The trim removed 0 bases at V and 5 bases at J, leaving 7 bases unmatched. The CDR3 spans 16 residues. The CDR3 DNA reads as TGTGCCAGCAGCTTAACGAGCGGGACAGGGGTCAACGAGCAGTACTTC. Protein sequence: CASSLTSGTGVNEQYF.

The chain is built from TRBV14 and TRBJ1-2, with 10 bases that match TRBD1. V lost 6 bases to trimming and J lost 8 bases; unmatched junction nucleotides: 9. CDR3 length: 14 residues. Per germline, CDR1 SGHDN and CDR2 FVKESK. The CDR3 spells CASRETGTGVGYTF. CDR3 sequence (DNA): TGTGCCAGCAGGGAAACCGGGACAGGGGTCGGCTACACCTTC.

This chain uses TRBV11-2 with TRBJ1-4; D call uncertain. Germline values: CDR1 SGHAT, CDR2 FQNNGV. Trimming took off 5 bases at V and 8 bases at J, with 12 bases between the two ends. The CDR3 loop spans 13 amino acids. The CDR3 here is CASSPRLGEKLFF. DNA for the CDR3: TGTGCCAGCAGCCCCAGGTTGGGAGAAAAACTGTTTTTT.

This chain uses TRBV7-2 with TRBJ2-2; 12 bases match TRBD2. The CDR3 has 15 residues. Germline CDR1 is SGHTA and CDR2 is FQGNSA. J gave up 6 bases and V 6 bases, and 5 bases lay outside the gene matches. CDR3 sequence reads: CASRARLAGAGELFF. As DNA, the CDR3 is TGTGCCAGCAGGGCTCGACTAGCGGGAGCCGGGGAGCTGTTTTTT.

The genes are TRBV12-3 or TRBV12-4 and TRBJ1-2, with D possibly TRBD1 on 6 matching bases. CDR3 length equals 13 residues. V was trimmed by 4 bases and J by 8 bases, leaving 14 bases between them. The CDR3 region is CASSSLGALGYTF. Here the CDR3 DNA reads TGTGCCAGCAGTTCTCTGGGGGCATTGGGCTACACCTTC.

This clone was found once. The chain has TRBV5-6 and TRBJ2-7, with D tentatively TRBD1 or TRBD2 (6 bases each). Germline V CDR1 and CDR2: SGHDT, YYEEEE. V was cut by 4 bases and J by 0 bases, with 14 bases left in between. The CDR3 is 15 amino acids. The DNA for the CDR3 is TGTGCCAGCAGCGGAGGGTGGACAGCCTCCTACGAGCAGTACTTC. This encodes CASSGGWTASYEQYF.

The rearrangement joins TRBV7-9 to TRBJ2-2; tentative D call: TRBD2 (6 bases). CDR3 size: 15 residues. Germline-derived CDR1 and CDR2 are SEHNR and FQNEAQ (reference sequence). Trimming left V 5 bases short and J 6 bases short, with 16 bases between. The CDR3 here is CASSHNPASAGELFF. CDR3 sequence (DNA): TGTGCCAGCAGCCACAATCCCGCTAGCGCCGGGGAGCTGTTTTTT.

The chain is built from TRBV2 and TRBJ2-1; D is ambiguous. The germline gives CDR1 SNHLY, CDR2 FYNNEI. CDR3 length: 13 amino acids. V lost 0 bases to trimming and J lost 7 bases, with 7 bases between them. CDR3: CASSEALANEQFF. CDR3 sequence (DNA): TGTGCCAGCAGTGAAGCGTTGGCGAATGAGCAGTTCTTC.

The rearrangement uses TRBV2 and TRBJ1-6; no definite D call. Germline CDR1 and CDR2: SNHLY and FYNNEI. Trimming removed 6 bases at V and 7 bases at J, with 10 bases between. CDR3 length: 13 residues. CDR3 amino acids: CASRNSPNSPLHF. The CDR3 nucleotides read TGTGCCAGCAGGAACAGCCCCAATTCACCCCTCCACTTT.

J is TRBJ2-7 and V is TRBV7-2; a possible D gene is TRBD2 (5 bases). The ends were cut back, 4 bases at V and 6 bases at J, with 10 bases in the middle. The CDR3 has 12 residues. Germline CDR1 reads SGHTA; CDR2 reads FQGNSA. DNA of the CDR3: TGTGCCAGCAGCTACCCAGGAGGCGAGCAGTACTTC. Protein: CASSYPGGEQYF.